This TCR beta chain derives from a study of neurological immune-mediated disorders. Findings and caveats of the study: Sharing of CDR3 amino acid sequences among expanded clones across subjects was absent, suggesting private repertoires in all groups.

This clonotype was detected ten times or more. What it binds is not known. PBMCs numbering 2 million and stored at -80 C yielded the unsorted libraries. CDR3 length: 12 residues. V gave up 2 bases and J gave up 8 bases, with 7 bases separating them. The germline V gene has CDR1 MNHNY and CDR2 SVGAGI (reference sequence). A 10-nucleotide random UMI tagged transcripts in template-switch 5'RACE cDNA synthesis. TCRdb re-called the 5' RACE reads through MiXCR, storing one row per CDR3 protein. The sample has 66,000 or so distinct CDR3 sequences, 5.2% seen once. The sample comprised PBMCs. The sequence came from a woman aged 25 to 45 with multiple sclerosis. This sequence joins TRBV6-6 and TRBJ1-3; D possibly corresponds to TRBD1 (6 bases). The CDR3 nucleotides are TGTGCCAGCAGTTACGAGGGGGACACCATATATTTT. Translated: CASSYEGDTIYF.